Listed below are T cell receptor beta chains from one sample, sequenced in a study of cytomegalovirus exposure and HLA in healthy donors. Produced via immunoSEQ multiplex PCR; TCRdb's table is partial and in-frame only. The table lists 250,000 to 350,000 clones, 88% of them singletons. The sequencing sample was made of PBMCs. All receptors come from a man aged 25-45 years in good health and CMV-seronegative. The CDR3 runs from the conserved cysteine through the conserved F or W. A D gene is named only where the DNA matches it firmly. The size field is filled for only some rows; it gives once, few, many or a size class.

>NA|TRBJ1-1|once|TRBV6-5
TGTGCCAGCAGTTACCACCAGGAGAACACTGAAGCTTTCTTT
CASSYHQENTEAFF
>NA|TRBJ2-4|once|TRBV19
TGTGCCAGTAGTATTCGGTCCTACCAAAACATTCAGTACTTC
CASSIRSYQNIQYF
>NA|TRBJ1-2|once|TRBV27
TGTGCCAGCAGACCCGGGGGTCGGGGCTATGGCTACACCTTC
CASRPGGRGYGYTF
>NA|TRBJ2-7|NA|TRBV7-9
TGTGCCAGCAGCCCTGGGCAGGGGTCTACGGCTTACGAGCAGTACTTC
CASSPGQGSTAYEQYF
>NA|TRBJ1-3|NA|TRBV5-1
TGCGCCAGCAGCTTGGCCGGGGGGGTCGGTGGAAACACCATATATTTT
CASSLAGGVGGNTIYF
>TRBD2|TRBJ2-7|NA|TRBV10-3
TGTGCCATCAGTGAGGGGACTAGCGGGGGATATGACTACGAGCAGTACTTC
CAISEGTSGGYDYEQYF
>TRBD1|TRBJ1-2|NA|TRBV9
TGTGCCAGCAGCGTAGAGACAGGGGGTTATGGCTACACCTTC
CASSVETGGYGYTF
>TRBD2|TRBJ2-1|NA|TRBV4-2
TGTGCCAGCAGCCAGGCGGGGACTAGCGGGGGGTGGGACAATGAGCAGTTCTTC
CASSQAGTSGGWDNEQFF
>NA|TRBJ1-2|NA|TRBV5-6
TGTGCCAGCAGCCTATCCCGGGGCTATGGCTACACCTTC
CASSLSRGYGYTF
>TRBD2|TRBJ2-3|NA|TRBV7-2
TGTGCCAGCAGCCTGACTAGCGGGGGCACAGATACGCAGTATTTT
CASSLTSGGTDTQYF
>NA|TRBJ1-2|NA|TRBV19
TGTGCCAGTAGTATCCTTGCAGGTCTCTATGGCTACACCTTC
CASSILAGLYGYTF
>NA|TRBJ1-1|NA|TRBV19
TGTGCCAGTAGTATAGCGACAGCGCACACTGAAGCTTTCTTT
CASSIATAHTEAFF
>TRBD1|TRBJ1-6|NA|TRBV19
TGTGCCAGTAGTATCGACAGGGCCTATAATTCACCCCTCCACTTT
CASSIDRAYNSPLHF
>TRBD1|TRBJ2-7|NA|TRBV18
TGTGCCAGCTCATTACAGGGGTCTAACCCCACCTACGAGCAGTACTTC
CASSLQGSNPTYEQYF
>NA|TRBJ2-7|NA|TRBV11-2
TGTGCCAGCAGCTACTTGAATGAGGGTGTCTCCTACGAGCAGTACTTC
CASSYLNEGVSYEQYF
>TRBD2|TRBJ2-1|NA|TRBV6-5
TGTGCCAGCAAGCGGGGGGGTTACAATGAGCAGTTCTTC
CASKRGGYNEQFF
>NA|TRBJ2-3|NA|TRBV7-2
TGTGCCAGCAGCTTTGGGGGCGGAGATACGCAGTATTTT
CASSFGGGDTQYF
>NA|TRBJ2-1|NA|TRBV2
TGTGCCAGAATAAGGCTGACCAGGGAGGATGAGCAGTTCTTC
CARIRLTREDEQFF
>NA|TRBJ2-1|NA|TRBV30
TGTGCCTGGAGTGTAGAGGAGTTCCATGAGCAGTTCTTC
CAWSVEEFHEQFF
>NA|TRBJ2-7|once|TRBV30
TGTGCCTGGAGTGTACTGGGAGGCAGCCATAACGAGCAGTACTTC
CAWSVLGGSHNEQYF
>NA|TRBJ2-2|NA|TRBV6-5
TGTGCCAGCAGTCGGAACACCGGGGAGCTGTTTTTT
CASSRNTGELFF
>NA|TRBJ2-2|NA|TRBV6-6
TGTGCCAGCAGTTACCTCGTCGGGGAGCTGTTTTTT
CASSYLVGELFF
>NA|TRBJ1-2|NA|TRBV19
TGTGCCAGTAGTATAGGAGCCAGGGAAGTAATTTATGGCTACACCTTC
CASSIGAREVIYGYTF
>TRBD1|TRBJ1-6|once|TRBV5-1
TGCGCCAGCAGCTTGTCGGTGGGACAGAACAATTCACCCCTCCACTTT
CASSLSVGQNNSPLHF
>TRBD1|TRBJ1-1|NA|TRBV11-3
TGTGCCAGCAGCTTGACAGGGGCGAAGGACACTGAAGCTTTCTTT
CASSLTGAKDTEAFF
>TRBD1|TRBJ2-3|NA|TRBV2
TGTGCCAGCAGTAGGATGCGGCAGGGGGTCACAGATACGCAGTATTTT
CASSRMRQGVTDTQYF
>TRBD2|TRBJ2-5|once|TRBV7-7
TGTGCCAGCAGCTTACGAGCGGGGGACCAAGAGACCCAGTACTTC
CASSLRAGDQETQYF
>NA|TRBJ2-5|NA|TRBV19
TGTGCCAGTAGTATAGGGGCAGGGCGAGAGACCCAGTACTTC
CASSIGAGRETQYF
>NA|TRBJ1-5|NA|TRBV6-5
TGTGCCAGCAGTTACTCGAGTTCCAATCAGCCCCAGCATTTT
CASSYSSSNQPQHF
>NA|TRBJ2-7|NA|TRBV5-1
TGCGCCAGCAGCTTGGGAGTTACAGCCTACGAGCAGTACTTC
CASSLGVTAYEQYF
>TRBD2|TRBJ2-1|few|TRBV6-4
TGTGCCAGCAGTGACTCAAGCGGGGGGGCTCTTCAGCAGTTCTTC
CASSDSSGGALQQFF
>NA|TRBJ1-2|NA|TRBV6-1
TGTGCCAGCAGTGAAGCGGCCAACTATGGCTACACCTTC
CASSEAANYGYTF
>NA|TRBJ2-3|NA|TRBV4-1
TGCGCCAGCAGCCAAGCCGAGACTAGAGATACGCAGTATTTT
CASSQAETRDTQYF
>TRBD2|TRBJ2-1|NA|TRBV7-9
TGTGCCAGCAGCCTAAGCGGGGGAAGGGGCTCCTACAATGAGCAGTTCTTC
CASSLSGGRGSYNEQFF
>NA|TRBJ1-2|NA|TRBV4-3
TGCGCCAGCAGCCCCGACGGGATTTTAGAAGCGTTTGGCTACACCTTC
CASSPDGILEAFGYTF
>NA|TRBJ1-1|once|TRBV30
TGTGCCTGGAGAACAGGGAGTGAGCACACTGAAGCTTTCTTT
CAWRTGSEHTEAFF
>TRBD2|TRBJ2-7|NA|TRBV7-2
TGTGCCAGCAGCCGAGGCATAAAGATAACTAGCGGGGGGTACGAGCAGTACTTC
CASSRGIKITSGGYEQYF
>NA|TRBJ1-2|NA|TRBV5-1
TGCGCCAGCAGCGGCGGGGCTTCGAGGTCTGGCTACACCTTC
CASSGGASRSGYTF
>NA|TRBJ1-1|NA|TRBV19
TGTGCCAGTAGTACCCGGACAGCCGTTATGAACACTGAAGCTTTCTTT
CASSTRTAVMNTEAFF
>NA|TRBJ2-7|NA|TRBV11-3
TGTGCCAGCAGCTTAAGTAGAGGCTCCTACGAGCAGTACTTC
CASSLSRGSYEQYF
>TRBD2|TRBJ2-2|NA|TRBV11-2
TGTGCCAGCAGCTTCACTAGCGGGGGGGTTGGCACCGGGGAGCTGTTTTTT
CASSFTSGGVGTGELFF
>NA|TRBJ1-1|NA|TRBV18
TGTGCCAGCTCACCAAGGGTGTCAGTTCGGGGGTCGAGGACTGAAGCTTTCTTT
CASSPRVSVRGSRTEAFF
>NA|TRBJ1-3|NA|TRBV2
TGTGCCAGCAGTGCTCTGGCAGGGAAAAACTCTGGAAACACCATATATTTT
CASSALAGKNSGNTIYF
>NA|TRBJ2-5|NA|TRBV4-1
TGCGCCAGCAGCCAAGCCCTGTTAGCTGGCGGGCGGGAGACCCAGTACTTC
CASSQALLAGGRETQYF
>NA|TRBJ2-7|NA|TRBV5-1
TGCGCCAGCAGCTTCCGGGACACTACCTACGAGCAGTACTTC
CASSFRDTTYEQYF
>TRBD1|TRBJ2-7|NA|TRBV5-5
TGTGCCAGCAGCTCCCCTCGGACAGGGGCGGATGAGCAGTACTTC
CASSSPRTGADEQYF
>NA|TRBJ2-7|NA|TRBV7-8
TGTGCCAGCAGCTTAATTCAGGGGTTAACCCCCTACGAGCAGTACTTC
CASSLIQGLTPYEQYF
>NA|TRBJ1-1|NA|TRBV5-1
TGCGCCAGCAGCTTCGGGCAGGGAACTGAAGCTTTCTTT
CASSFGQGTEAFF
>NA|TRBJ2-7|NA|TRBV6-5
TGTGCCAGCAGTTACCCTCCGGAGGGGGGGTCCCACGAGCAGTACTTC
CASSYPPEGGSHEQYF
>TRBD1|TRBJ1-2|NA|TRBV6-1
TGTGCCAGCAGGACGACAGGGGGCGATGGCTACACCTTC
CASRTTGGDGYTF
>NA|TRBJ1-2|NA|TRBV27
TGTGCCAGCAGTTTTCGGCCAGGGGCGGGCTACACCTTC
CASSFRPGAGYTF
>TRBD2|TRBJ2-1|NA|TRBV4-1
TGCGCCAGCAGCCAAGAGGGTAGCGGGAACTACAATGAGCAGTTCTTC
CASSQEGSGNYNEQFF
>NA|TRBJ2-7|NA|TRBV7-8
TGTGCCAGCAGCTCGGACAGTGCCTACGAGCAGTACTTC
CASSSDSAYEQYF
>TRBD1|TRBJ2-7|NA|TRBV5-8
TGTGCCAGCATTGGGACAGGGCTTCCACGTGGAATAGAGCAGTACTTC
CASIGTGLPRGIEQYF
>NA|TRBJ2-5|NA|TRBV4-3
TGCGCCAGCAGCCAAGATAGTTGGCAGGAATACGAGACCCAGTACTTC
CASSQDSWQEYETQYF
>TRBD1|TRBJ1-2|NA|TRBV5-6
TGTGCCAGCAGCTTACTGGGACAGCCATATGGCTACACCTTC
CASSLLGQPYGYTF
>NA|TRBJ2-7|NA|TRBV5-1
TGCGCCAGCAGCTCTACCTCCTCAGGTGCCTACGAGCAGTACTTC
CASSSTSSGAYEQYF
>TRBD2|TRBJ2-1|NA|TRBV9
TGTGCCAGCAGCGTAGGTCTGCGGGGGGGCCGGGATGAGCAGTTCTTC
CASSVGLRGGRDEQFF
>NA|TRBJ2-3|NA|TRBV4-2
TGTGCCAGCAGCCAAGAACAGGGTAGTGCAGATACGCAGTATTTT
CASSQEQGSADTQYF